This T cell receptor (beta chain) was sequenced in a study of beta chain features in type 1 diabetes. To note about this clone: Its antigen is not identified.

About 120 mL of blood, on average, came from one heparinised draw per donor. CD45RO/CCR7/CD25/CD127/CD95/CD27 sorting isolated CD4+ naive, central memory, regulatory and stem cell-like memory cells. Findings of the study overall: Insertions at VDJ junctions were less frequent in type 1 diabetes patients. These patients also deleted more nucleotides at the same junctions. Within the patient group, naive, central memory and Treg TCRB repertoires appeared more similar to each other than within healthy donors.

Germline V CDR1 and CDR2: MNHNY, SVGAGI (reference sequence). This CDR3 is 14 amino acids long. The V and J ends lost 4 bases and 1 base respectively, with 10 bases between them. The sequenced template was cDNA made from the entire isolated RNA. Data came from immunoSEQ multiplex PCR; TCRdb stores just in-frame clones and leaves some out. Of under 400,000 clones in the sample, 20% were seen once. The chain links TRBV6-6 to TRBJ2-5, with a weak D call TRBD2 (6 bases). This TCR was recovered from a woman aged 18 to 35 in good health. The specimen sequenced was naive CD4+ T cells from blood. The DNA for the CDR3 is TGTGCCAGCAGTTGGTTGGGGGGCCAAGAGACCCAGTACTTC. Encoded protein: CASSWLGGQETQYF.